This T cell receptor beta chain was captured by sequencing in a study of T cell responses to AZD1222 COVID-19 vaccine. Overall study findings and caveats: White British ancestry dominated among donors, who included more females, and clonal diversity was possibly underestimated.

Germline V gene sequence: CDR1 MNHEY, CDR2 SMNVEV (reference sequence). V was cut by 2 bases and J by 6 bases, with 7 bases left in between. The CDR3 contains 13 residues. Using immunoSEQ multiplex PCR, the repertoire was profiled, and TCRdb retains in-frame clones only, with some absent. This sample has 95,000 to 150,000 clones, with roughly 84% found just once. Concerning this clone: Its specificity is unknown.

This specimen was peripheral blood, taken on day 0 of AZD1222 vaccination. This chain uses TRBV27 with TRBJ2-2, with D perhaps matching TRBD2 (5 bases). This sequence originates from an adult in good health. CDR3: CASSLLGAGELFF. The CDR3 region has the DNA TGTGCCAGCAGTTTACTCGGGGCCGGGGAGCTGTTTTTT.